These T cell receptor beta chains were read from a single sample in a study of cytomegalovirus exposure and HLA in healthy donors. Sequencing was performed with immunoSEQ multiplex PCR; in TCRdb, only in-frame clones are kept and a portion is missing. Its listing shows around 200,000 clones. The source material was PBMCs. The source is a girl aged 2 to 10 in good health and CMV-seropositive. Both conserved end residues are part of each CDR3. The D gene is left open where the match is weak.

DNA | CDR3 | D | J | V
TGTGCCAGCAGTCCATACCAGGGGGCGATAGGCACTGAAGCTTTCTTT | CASSPYQGAIGTEAFF | TRBD1 | TRBJ1-1 | TRBV28
TGTGCCAGCAGCTTAGTACCCTTATCTAGCGGGAGAATAAATGAGCAGTTCTTC | CASSLVPLSSGRINEQFF | TRBD2 | TRBJ2-1 | TRBV7-2
TGTGCCAGCATTGGACAGCGGACCACCGGGGAGCTGTTTTTT | CASIGQRTTGELFF | - | TRBJ2-2 | TRBV6-7
TGTGCCAGTAGTATAGTACTAGCGGGCGGCTCCTACGAGCAGTACTTC | CASSIVLAGGSYEQYF | TRBD2 | TRBJ2-7 | TRBV19
TGTGCCAGCAGAGGCGGGCTGGCGATAAATACGCAGTATTTT | CASRGGLAINTQYF | - | TRBJ2-3 | TRBV6-1
TGTGCCACCTCTGATGGGAGCGGGACGGTGATCTACGAGCAGTACTTC | CATSDGSGTVIYEQYF | TRBD2 | TRBJ2-7 | TRBV10-3
TGTGCCACCAGCAGAGATGGCGGAAACACAGATACGCAGTATTTT | CATSRDGGNTDTQYF | - | TRBJ2-3 | TRBV15
TGTGCCAGCAGCTTAGAAGCGGGAGGGAACACCGGGGAGCTGTTTTTT | CASSLEAGGNTGELFF | TRBD2 | TRBJ2-2 | TRBV7-9
TGCGCCAGCAGCTTAGCAGGGGATAGCAATCAGCCCCAGCATTTT | CASSLAGDSNQPQHF | - | TRBJ1-5 | TRBV5-1
TGTGCCAGCAGTTCGCGACAGGGGGAGTATGGCTACACCTTC | CASSSRQGEYGYTF | TRBD1 | TRBJ1-2 | TRBV6-5
TGTGCCAGCAGTTCGCAGGGGCCGTACGAGCAGTACTTC | CASSSQGPYEQYF | - | TRBJ2-7 | TRBV2
TGTGCCAGCAGTTTACTCCCTGGTGGGAGGCGTGAAAAACTGTTTTTT | CASSLLPGGRREKLFF | - | TRBJ1-4 | TRBV27
TGTGCCAGCAGCTTACGAGACAGAAACACCGGGGAGCTGTTTTTT | CASSLRDRNTGELFF | - | TRBJ2-2 | TRBV7-9
TGTGCCAGCAGGACCCGGGACAGAAGTAGTGAAGCTTTCTTT | CASRTRDRSSEAFF | TRBD1 | TRBJ1-1 | TRBV5-4
TGTGCCAGCAGCGTCGGACTAGGGACTAGCGGGAACTACGAGCAGTACTTC | CASSVGLGTSGNYEQYF | TRBD2 | TRBJ2-7 | TRBV9
TGTGCCAGCAGTCGGGGTGATGGCTACACCTTC | CASSRGDGYTF | - | TRBJ1-2 | TRBV6-6
TGTGCCAGTAGTTCCCGGGCCTACGAGCAGTACTTC | CASSSRAYEQYF | - | TRBJ2-7 | TRBV19
TGTGCCAGCAGTCCAAGAGCGGGAGGAACAGATACGCAGTATTTT | CASSPRAGGTDTQYF | TRBD2 | TRBJ2-3 | TRBV27
TGTGCCAGCAGCAACGTGGGGGGACAGGGGGTCTACAATGAGCAGTTCTTC | CASSNVGGQGVYNEQFF | TRBD1 | TRBJ2-1 | TRBV13
TGCGCCAGCAGTGGCCAAGGGGCACCACGCACAGATACGCAGTATTTT | CASSGQGAPRTDTQYF | - | TRBJ2-3 | TRBV5-1
TGTGCCATCAGTGAATTGAGGGCGGAGGATACGCAGTATTTT | CAISELRAEDTQYF | - | TRBJ2-3 | TRBV10-3
TGTGCCAGCAGCTTAAGTCTTCCAGCGGGAGGAGCTGGGCAGTACTTC | CASSLSLPAGGAGQYF | TRBD2 | TRBJ2-7 | TRBV7-2
TGTGCCAGCAGTTTCCTTGGGGCCAACGTCCTGACTTTC | CASSFLGANVLTF | - | TRBJ2-6 | TRBV27
TGTGCCAGCAGTTTATTAGATGAGGGAACTTTCTTT | CASSLLDEGTFF | - | TRBJ1-1 | TRBV28
TGTGCAAGTCGCTCACAACAGGGAGATCGGCCCCAGCATTTT | CASRSQQGDRPQHF | - | TRBJ1-5 | TRBV12-2
TGTGCCAGCAGTGGTTCAGGGGAAAACAATCAGCCCCAGCATTTT | CASSGSGENNQPQHF | - | TRBJ1-5 | TRBV6-1
TGTGCCAGCTCACGCGGGACGGCCGGCTCTGGAAACACCATATATTTT | CASSRGTAGSGNTIYF | - | TRBJ1-3 | TRBV18
TGTGCCAGCAGTCCTTCGGGGTTGACAGGACACACCTACGAGCAGTACTTC | CASSPSGLTGHTYEQYF | - | TRBJ2-7 | TRBV27
TGCGCCAGCAGCTTGGCAGGGGTTAGCGATAGCACAGATACGCAGTATTTT | CASSLAGVSDSTDTQYF | - | TRBJ2-3 | TRBV5-1
TGTGCCAGCAGCCCCCGTGGCAGGGGATACTACGAGCAGTACTTC | CASSPRGRGYYEQYF | - | TRBJ2-7 | TRBV9
TGTGCCAGCAGTGAGCAGGGCAGCAGCACAGATACGCAGTATTTT | CASSEQGSSTDTQYF | - | TRBJ2-3 | TRBV6-1
TGTGCCAGCAGTTTATCTGTCGGGGGGGGCGGGGCGGACACCATATATTTT | CASSLSVGGGGADTIYF | - | TRBJ1-3 | TRBV28
TGTGCCAGCAGCTACCATGAAAAACTGTTTTTT | CASSYHEKLFF | - | TRBJ1-4 | TRBV28
TGTGCCAGCACCGGGACTAGCGCGGTAAATGAGCAGTTCTTC | CASTGTSAVNEQFF | TRBD2 | TRBJ2-1 | TRBV13
TGTGCCAGCAGTTACGGTGGGGGGGCTTGGGAGCAGTACTTC | CASSYGGGAWEQYF | - | TRBJ2-7 | TRBV6-5
TGTGCCAGCAGCCCTCGATCACAGGGGTGGGATGAGCAGTTCTTC | CASSPRSQGWDEQFF | TRBD1 | TRBJ2-1 | TRBV11-2
TGTGCCAGTGGGAATACAGGGGGCTCTGGAAACACCATATATTTT | CASGNTGGSGNTIYF | TRBD1 | TRBJ1-3 | TRBV19
TGTGCCAGCAGCTTAGTATGGAACACTGAAGCTTTCTTT | CASSLVWNTEAFF | - | TRBJ1-1 | TRBV7-2
TGTGCCAGCGCGGGCTCTGGAAACACCATATATTTT | CASAGSGNTIYF | - | TRBJ1-3 | TRBV14
TGTGCCAGTAGAGAGGTAGCGGGAGCCCGTGAGCAGTTCTTC | CASREVAGAREQFF | TRBD2 | TRBJ2-1 | TRBV19
TGTGCCAGCAGCGTACAGACAGGGGTTGACTATGGCTACACCTTC | CASSVQTGVDYGYTF | TRBD1 | TRBJ1-2 | TRBV9
TGTGCCAGCAGTCCGTCGGGTAGCTCCTACAATGAGCAGTTCTTC | CASSPSGSSYNEQFF | - | TRBJ2-1 | TRBV6-5
TGCGCCAGCAGTCAAGAAAGGAGGCCGAGCACCACCGGGGAGCTGTTTTTT | CASSQERRPSTTGELFF | - | TRBJ2-2 | TRBV23-1
TGTGCCAGCAGGTTCAGGGTGCTGGGGGCTGACTATGGCTACACCTTC | CASRFRVLGADYGYTF | - | TRBJ1-2 | TRBV28
TGTGCCAGCAGTTTATTGGCTAGCGGAACCCCCTACGAGCAGTACTTC | CASSLLASGTPYEQYF | TRBD2 | TRBJ2-7 | TRBV28
TGTGCCAGCTTACTAGCGGGGTTGAACACCGGGGAGCTGTTTTTT | CASLLAGLNTGELFF | TRBD2 | TRBJ2-2 | TRBV2
TGTGCCAGTAGTATATCGGCGGGGGCGTACACTGAAGCTTTCTTT | CASSISAGAYTEAFF | - | TRBJ1-1 | TRBV19
TGTGCCAGCAGTTGGGGCAGCGGGGGCGGCAATGAGCAGTTCTTC | CASSWGSGGGNEQFF | TRBD2 | TRBJ2-1 | TRBV6-1
TGTGCCAGCAGCCTAGGTGTTTTGGCGGGGACCCAGTACTTC | CASSLGVLAGTQYF | - | TRBJ2-5 | TRBV5-6
TGTGCCAGCAGCTGGACCGGGGGTGAGCAGTTCTTC | CASSWTGGEQFF | - | TRBJ2-1 | TRBV11-3
TGTGCCAGTACAGGCCCAGGGCTAGCGGAGACCTACGAGCAGTACTTC | CASTGPGLAETYEQYF | TRBD2 | TRBJ2-7 | TRBV19
TGTGCCAGCAGCTTGGATCTAGCGGGAGGGAATACGCAGTATTTT | CASSLDLAGGNTQYF | TRBD2 | TRBJ2-3 | TRBV5-4
TGTGCCAGCAGCGCCTCGGGAGGGAGTGACACCGGGGAGCTGTTTTTT | CASSASGGSDTGELFF | TRBD2 | TRBJ2-2 | TRBV9
TGTGCCACGATCGGACAGGTTAGCACAGATACGCAGTATTTT | CATIGQVSTDTQYF | TRBD1 | TRBJ2-3 | TRBV28
TGCGCCAGCAGCCATAATAAAAATGCGGGAGGGATTTACGAGCAGTACTTC | CASSHNKNAGGIYEQYF | TRBD2 | TRBJ2-7 | TRBV4-1